These 24 T cell receptor beta chains were sequenced from one sample in a study of blood T cell repertoires in COVID-19. Here immunoSEQ multiplex PCR was the method, and the copy in TCRdb shows in-frame clones only, minus some. Of tens of thousands of clones listed, about 90% are singletons. The source material was peripheral blood. The receptors originated from a woman older than 75 in a cohort sampled during active or convalescent COVID-19.

In this sample, this clone turned up once. V usage is TRBV5-1 and J usage is TRBJ1-5, with D possibly being TRBD1 (5 bases). The CDR3 is 18 residues long. CDR1 and CDR2 from the germline V gene are SGHRS and YFSETQ. V lost 5 bases and J lost 2, with 23 bases in between. CDR3 nucleotide sequence: TGCGCCAGCAGTTGGACCACGGGGGTCTTGGTTTGCAATCAGCCCCAGCATTTT. Translated, it gives CASSWTTGVLVCNQPQHF.

The chain is built from TRBV27 and TRBJ2-1; no clear D. Germline CDR1 is MNHEY and CDR2 is SMNVEV (reference sequence). This CDR3 has 15 amino acids. V was clipped by 0 bases and J by 2 bases, with 8 bases between them. The CDR3 region is CASSLSATPYNEQFF. The CDR3 nucleotides are TGTGCCAGCAGTTTATCGGCGACACCCTACAATGAGCAGTTCTTC.

The chain carries TRBV7-7 and TRBJ2-1; 8 bases are shared with TRBD2. This CDR3 is 20 amino acids long. Germline V gives CDR1 SSHAT, CDR2 FNYEAQ (reference sequence). The V and J ends lost 5 bases and 4 bases, in that order; junction bases with no gene match: 22. CDR3 loop: CASSHLAAGGSLHPYNEQFF. The CDR3 bases are TGTGCCAGCAGCCATCTCGCGGCGGGGGGCAGCCTCCACCCTTACAATGAGCAGTTCTTC.

This chain connects TRBV11-2 to TRBJ1-5, with 10 bases lining up with TRBD1. V shed 4 bases, J shed 7 bases, and the junction held 10 bases outside the gene matches. This CDR3 spans 16 amino acids. Germline lookup yields CDR1 SGHAT and CDR2 FQNNGV. The CDR3 DNA sequence: TGTGCCAGCAGCTCTATCTTCCGGGACAGGGGACAGCCCCAGCATTTT. Translation gives CASSSIFRDRGQPQHF.

The chain joins TRBV7-8 to TRBJ1-1; a weak D match, TRBD1 (6 bases). The V end was cut by 5 bases, the J end by 5 bases, with 15 bases between. The CDR3 sequence is 14 residues long. Germline loops: CDR1 SGHVS, CDR2 FQNEAQ. The CDR3: CASSQGRGGTEAFF. CDR3 coding DNA: TGTGCCAGCAGCCAGGGGCGGGGCGGAACTGAAGCTTTCTTT.

The chain has TRBV7-9 and TRBJ1-2, with a possible D match to TRBD1 (5 bases). V gave up 3 bases and J gave up 3 bases, with 14 bases separating them. This CDR3 has 15 residues. Germline V gene lookup returns CDR1 SEHNR and CDR2 FQNEAQ (reference sequence). This CDR3 reads CASSLGWGVDYGYTF. The CDR3 DNA reads as TGTGCCAGCAGCTTGGGCTGGGGGGTCGACTATGGCTACACCTTC.

The chain recombines TRBV11-2 with TRBJ2-5; 9 bases align to TRBD1. CDR1 is SGHAT, CDR2 FQNNGV, per germline. The length of the CDR3 is 15 residues. J was trimmed by 2 bases and V by 5 bases; bases with no gene match: 6. In DNA form, the CDR3 reads TGTGCCAGCAGCCTCGGGGACAGGGTGCAAGAGACCCAGTACTTC. The encoded protein is CASSLGDRVQETQYF. Supplemented by reference TRBV11-2 and TRBJ2-5, the full variable domain reads EAGVAQSPRYKIIEKRQSVAFWCNPISGHATLYWYQQILGQGPKLLIQFQNNGVVDDSQLPKDRFSAERLKGVDSTLKIQPAKLEDSAVYLCASSLGDRVQETQYFGPGTRLLVL.

The rearrangement joins TRBV6-7 to TRBJ2-5; 7 bases match TRBD2. TRBV6-7 is an ORF; its function is uncertain. The CDR3 spans 14 residues. Unmatched junction bases numbered 10, after V lost 8 bases and J lost 4 bases. The chain's CDR3 is CASGGGRVIETQYF. The CDR3 DNA reads as TGTGCCAGCGGCGGCGGGAGAGTAATAGAGACCCAGTACTTC.

The gene calls are TRBV11-2 and TRBJ2-1, with D perhaps matching TRBD1 (7 bases). Germline values: CDR1 SGHAT, CDR2 FQNNGV. This CDR3 comprises 15 residues. Between the trimmed V and J ends, which lost 0 bases and 6 bases, there was a span of 12 bases. The CDR3 spells CASSLDLQGGNEQFF. In DNA form, the CDR3 reads TGTGCCAGCAGCTTAGATTTGCAGGGGGGCAATGAGCAGTTCTTC.

This rearrangement joins TRBV3-1 (or the pseudogene TRBV3-2) to TRBJ1-6; 9 bases align to TRBD1. The ends lost 3 bases at V and 7 bases at J; junction bases unmatched: 10. CDR1 and CDR2 (germline): LGHDT, YNNKEL (reference sequence). CDR3 length equals 17 residues. CDR3 in DNA: TGTGCCAGCAGCCAGACGACAGGGGGGTTTCGGAATTCACCCCTCCACTTT. Protein product: CASSQTTGGFRNSPLHF.

The rearrangement joins TRBV15 to TRBJ1-2; 8 bases fit TRBD1. CDR1 LNHNV and CDR2 YYDKDF come from the germline V gene (reference sequence). V lost 6 bases and J lost 4; bases outside the gene matches: 10. This CDR3 is 15 amino acids long. CDR3 DNA sequence: TGTGCCACCAGGACGGACAGGGCGGGACTCTATGGCTACACCTTC. This encodes CATRTDRAGLYGYTF.

The CDR3 spells CASSRDNNYGYTF. The CDR3, as DNA: TGTGCCAGCAGTAGGGACAATAACTATGGCTACACCTTC. The chain recombines TRBV6-5 with TRBJ1-2, with a possible D match to TRBD1 (6 bases). The V and J ends lost 5 bases and 1 base respectively, with 8 bases between them. CDR3 length: 13 residues. Germline loops: CDR1 MNHEY, CDR2 SVGAGI.

The V call is TRBV7-3, the J call TRBJ1-6, with 12 bases fitting TRBD1. The V segment lost 0 bases and the J segment 6 bases; nucleotides outside the gene matches: 6. The CDR3 is 18 amino acids. CDR1 SGHTA and CDR2 FQGTGA come from the germline V gene. CDR3 residues: CASSLTGQGAFGNSPLHF. CDR3 bases: TGTGCCAGCAGCTTAACGGGACAGGGGGCCTTTGGTAATTCACCCCTCCACTTT.

The V and J genes are TRBV4-3 and TRBJ2-1; TRBD2 aligns across 7 bases. Trimming cost V 0 bases and J 8 bases; bases outside gene matches: 10. The CDR3 is made up of 16 amino acids. The germline gives CDR1 LGHNA, CDR2 YSLEER. CDR3 bases: TGCGCCAGCAGCCAAGAAGCTAGCGGTCTTGTATATGAGCAGTTCTTC. Residues: CASSQEASGLVYEQFF.

This clone has only a few counts. The rearrangement joins TRBV19 to TRBJ1-1, with unresolved D. V lost 3 bases and J 3 bases, leaving 8 bases between the germline ends. The CDR3 is 13 residues long. CDR1 and CDR2 (germline): LNHDA, SQIVND (reference sequence). CDR3: CASSISPYTEAFF. The CDR3 nucleotides read TGTGCCAGTAGTATTTCCCCCTACACTGAAGCTTTCTTT.

The chain uses TRBV10-3 and TRBJ1-2; TRBD1 matches at 7 bases. Germline V gene lookup returns CDR1 ENHRY and CDR2 SYGVKD. This CDR3 is built from 14 residues. V lost 2 bases to trimming and J lost 2 bases; unmatched junction nucleotides: 2. The chain's CDR3 is CAISEGRGNYGYTF. The CDR3 DNA is TGTGCCATCAGTGAGGGCAGGGGGAACTATGGCTACACCTTC.

The genes are TRBV27 and TRBJ1-3; TRBD1 matches 7 bases. This CDR3 region has 14 residues. Germline V CDR1 and CDR2: MNHEY, SMNVEV (reference sequence). The V and J ends lost 6 bases and 2 bases, in that order; junction bases with no gene match: 4. CDR3 coding DNA: TGTGCCAGCAGAAAAGGGACAGCTGGAAACACCATATATTTT. It translates to CASRKGTAGNTIYF.

The chain recombines TRBV5-5 with TRBJ1-4; TRBD1 agrees at 7 bases. V shed 4 bases and J 0 bases; nucleotides not matched to a gene: 9. Germline V lookup: CDR1 SGHKS, CDR2 YYEKEE (reference sequence). The CDR3 is 17 amino acids. This CDR3 reads CASSVRQGWTTNEKLFF. The CDR3 coding sequence is TGTGCCAGCAGCGTGAGACAGGGCTGGACAACTAATGAAAAACTGTTTTTT.

This sequence joins TRBV7-8 and TRBJ1-1; D may be TRBD1 (5 bases). Per germline, CDR1 SGHVS and CDR2 FQNEAQ. The CDR3 contains 15 residues. The V gene lost 1 base and the J gene lost 1 base, with 10 bases spanning the gap. CDR3 residues: CASSLGGLGNTEAFF. Here the CDR3 DNA reads TGTGCCAGCAGCTTAGGGGGCCTAGGGAACACTGAAGCTTTCTTT.

J is TRBJ2-7 and V is TRBV7-6; 9 nucleotides agree with TRBD2. Germline assignment: CDR1 SGHVS and CDR2 FNYEAQ. The CDR3 has 15 amino acids. The V segment lost 0 bases and the J segment 7 bases; nucleotides outside the gene matches: 7. CDR3 bases: TGTGCCAGCAGCTTAGCGGTAGCGGGAGCAGGTGAGCAGTACTTC. Translated, it gives CASSLAVAGAGEQYF.

The gene calls are TRBV9 and TRBJ1-2, with D perhaps TRBD1 (5 bases). With 2 bases removed from V and 8 bases from J, the gap between germline ends came to 13 bases. Germline CDR1 is SGDLS and CDR2 is YYNGEE. This CDR3 has 13 amino acids. The CDR3 reads CASSVGGRVGYTF. In nucleotides, the CDR3 is TGTGCCAGCAGCGTGGGGGGACGTGTGGGCTACACCTTC.

This rearrangement joins TRBV20-1 to TRBJ2-1; TRBD1 aligns across 10 bases. This CDR3 is 15 amino acids long. The V gene's germline CDR1 is DFQATT and CDR2 SNEGSKA (reference sequence). Trimming removed 3 bases from V and 6 bases from J; junction bases left unmatched: 8. This chain's CDR3 is CSASDRQGASNEQFF. The CDR3, as DNA: TGCAGTGCTAGTGACAGACAGGGGGCGAGCAATGAGCAGTTCTTC.

Only a few counts were recorded for this clone. This chain links TRBV5-4 with TRBJ2-1, with a weak D call TRBD2 (6 bases). The germline gives CDR1 SGHNT, CDR2 YYREEE (reference sequence). Between the trimmed V and J ends, which lost 0 bases and 1 base, there was a span of 11 bases. The CDR3 runs 16 residues. The CDR3 loop reads CASSLAGGTSYNEQFF. The CDR3 coding sequence is TGTGCCAGCAGCTTGGCCGGGGGTACGTCCTACAATGAGCAGTTCTTC.

J is TRBJ2-3 and V is TRBV9; the D is unclear. Germline CDR1 reads SGDLS; CDR2 reads YYNGEE. There are 13 residues in the CDR3. Between the trimmed V and J ends, which lost 1 base and 7 bases, there was a span of 10 bases. The CDR3 nucleotides read TGTGCCAGCAGCGTACCCCCGTCTAATACGCAGTATTTT. Translated, it gives CASSVPPSNTQYF.